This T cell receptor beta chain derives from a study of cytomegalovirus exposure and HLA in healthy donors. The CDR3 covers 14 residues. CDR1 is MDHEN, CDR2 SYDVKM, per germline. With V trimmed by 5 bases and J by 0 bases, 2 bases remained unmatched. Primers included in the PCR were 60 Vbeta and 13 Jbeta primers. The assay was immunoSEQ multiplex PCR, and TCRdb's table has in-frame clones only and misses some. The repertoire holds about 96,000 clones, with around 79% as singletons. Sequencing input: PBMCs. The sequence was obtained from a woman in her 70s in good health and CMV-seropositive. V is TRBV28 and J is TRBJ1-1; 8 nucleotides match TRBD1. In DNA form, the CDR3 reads TGTGCCAGCAGTCCGACAGGGGTGAACACTGAAGCTTTCTTT. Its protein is CASSPTGVNTEAFF. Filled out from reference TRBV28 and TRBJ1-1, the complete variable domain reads DVKVTQSSRYLVKRTGEKVFLECVQDMDHENMFWYRQDPGLGLRLIYFSYDVKMKEKGDIPEGYSVSREKKERFSLILESASTNQTSMYLCASSPTGVNTEAFFGQGTRLTVV.